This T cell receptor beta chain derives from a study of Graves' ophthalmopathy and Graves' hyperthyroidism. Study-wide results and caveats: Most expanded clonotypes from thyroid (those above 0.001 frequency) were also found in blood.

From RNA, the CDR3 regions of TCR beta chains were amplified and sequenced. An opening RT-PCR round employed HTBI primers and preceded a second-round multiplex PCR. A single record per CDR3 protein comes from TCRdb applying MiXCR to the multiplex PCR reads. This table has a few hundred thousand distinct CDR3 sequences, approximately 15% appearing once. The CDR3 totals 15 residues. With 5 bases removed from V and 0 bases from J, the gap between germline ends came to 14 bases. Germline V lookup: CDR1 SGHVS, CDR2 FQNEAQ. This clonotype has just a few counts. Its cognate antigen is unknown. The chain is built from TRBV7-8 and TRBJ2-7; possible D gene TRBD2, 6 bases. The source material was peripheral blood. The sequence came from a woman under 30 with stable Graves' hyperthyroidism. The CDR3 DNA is TGTGCCAGCAGCCCAGGGAGGTCGAGCTCCTACGAGCAGTACTTC. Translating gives CASSPGRSSSYEQYF.